This TCR beta chain came from a study of blood T cell repertoires in COVID-19. Original processing notes: Reference gene primer amplification gave estimated nucleated cell counts. Repertoires were generated with immunoSEQ multiplex PCR, while TCRdb's copy carries only in-frame clones and drops some. That table is the source of V, J and clone size, and D and trimming were worked out from the DNA. In the table there are about 120,000 clones, roughly 80% of which are singletons. V lost 6 bases to trimming and J lost 3 bases; unmatched junction nucleotides: 6. Germline CDR1 MNHEY, CDR2 SVGAGI. There are 15 residues in the CDR3.

V and J are TRBV6-5 and TRBJ2-7; 12 positions agree with TRBD2. Sample: peripheral blood. The sequence was collected from a man aged 55-75 years with acute or convalescent COVID-19. The CDR3 nucleotides read TGTGCCAGCAGGGCCTTGGGACTAGCGGGCTACGAGCAGTACTTC. This translates into CASRALGLAGYEQYF.